This TCR beta chain stems from a study of CD8+CD57+ T cells in acquired aplastic anemia. Regarding the study as a whole: The study found no significant CD8+ Simpson's diversity difference between patients and controls.

Trimming cost V 6 bases and J 2 bases; bases outside gene matches: 6. CDR1 and CDR2 from the germline V gene are LGHDT and YNNKEL (reference sequence). The CDR3 has 16 amino acids. Genomic DNA acted as the template from which TCR beta VDJ combination and CDR3 sequence profiling were carried out. TCRdb called the reads again in MiXCR, with one record for every CDR3 protein. The sample lists about 210,000 distinct CDR3 sequences, 30% to 35% seen once, with 0.95% to 1.2% in the top ten. This clonotype showed up just a few times. What it binds is not known. The receptor was derived from a human donor in good health, serving as a control. Sequenced sample: sorted CD4+, CD8+, or CD8+CD57+ T cells (not recorded which) from PBMCs. This chain connects TRBV3-1 to TRBJ2-2; 10 bases are a match to TRBD2. Written as DNA, the CDR3 is TGTGCCAGCAGGCAAAGACTAGCGGGTAACACCGGGGAGCTGTTTTTT. It specifies CASRQRLAGNTGELFF. Combining the CDR3 with reference TRBV3-1 and TRBJ2-2 gives the whole variable domain DTAVSQTPKYLVTQMGNDKSIKCEQNLGHDTMYWYKQDSKKFLKIMFSYNNKELIINETVPNRFSPKSPDKAHLNLHINSLELGDSAVYFCASRQRLAGNTGELFFGEGSRLTVL.